A selection of T cell receptor beta chains follows, all from one sample in a study of cytomegalovirus exposure and HLA in healthy donors. Generated by immunoSEQ multiplex PCR, the TCRdb table keeps only in-frame clones and is missing some. Among around 200,000 clones listed, around 78% were seen once. Material: PBMCs. The source of these receptors is a woman aged 30 to 39 in good health and CMV-seropositive. The CDR3 runs from the conserved cysteine through the conserved F or W. Each record gives: V gene, J gene, clone size, D gene, CDR3 protein, CDR3 DNA. The D gene is left open where the match is weak. The size entry is marked missing in some rows and otherwise reads once, few, many or a size class.

V: TRBV19
J: TRBJ1-1
size: .
D: .
CDR3: CASSMKGDTEAFF
DNA: TGTGCCAGTAGTATGAAAGGGGACACTGAAGCTTTCTTT

V: TRBV15
J: TRBJ2-5
size: .
D: TRBD1
CDR3: CATSRGQIQETQYF
DNA: TGTGCCACCAGCCGGGGACAGATACAAGAGACCCAGTACTTC

V: TRBV5-4
J: TRBJ2-5
size: .
D: .
CDR3: CASSSDSETQYF
DNA: TGTGCCAGCAGTTCGGACTCGGAGACCCAGTACTTC

V: TRBV5-1
J: TRBJ2-1
size: few
D: TRBD1
CDR3: CASSSGTGYNEQFF
DNA: TGCGCCAGCAGCTCCGGGACAGGGTATAATGAGCAGTTCTTC

V: TRBV2
J: TRBJ1-4
size: .
D: TRBD1
CDR3: CASTGGFVNEKLFF
DNA: TGTGCCAGCACAGGGGGCTTTGTTAATGAAAAACTGTTTTTT

V: TRBV2
J: TRBJ1-4
size: once
D: TRBD1
CDR3: CASSGDRLSTNEKLFF
DNA: TGTGCCAGCAGCGGGGACAGATTATCAACTAATGAAAAACTGTTTTTT

V: TRBV10-3
J: TRBJ1-5
size: .
D: .
CDR3: CAISDGGGAGQPQHF
DNA: TGTGCCATCAGTGACGGTGGGGGGGCTGGACAGCCCCAGCATTTT

V: TRBV4-2
J: TRBJ1-1
size: .
D: TRBD1
CDR3: CASSVMTGPSNTEAFF
DNA: TGTGCCAGCAGCGTAATGACAGGGCCATCGAACACTGAAGCTTTCTTT

V: TRBV7-9
J: TRBJ1-1
size: .
D: .
CDR3: CASSFGSSGTEAFF
DNA: TGTGCCAGCAGCTTCGGGAGTTCGGGCACTGAAGCTTTCTTT

V: TRBV7-9
J: TRBJ1-4
size: .
D: .
CDR3: CASSLVVGRATNEKLFF
DNA: TGTGCCAGCAGCTTAGTAGTCGGTCGTGCAACTAATGAAAAACTGTTTTTT

V: TRBV4-1
J: TRBJ2-7
size: .
D: TRBD2
CDR3: CASSPGTSFSYEQYF
DNA: TGCGCCAGCAGCCCGGGGACTAGCTTTTCCTACGAGCAGTACTTC

V: TRBV9
J: TRBJ1-2
size: .
D: TRBD1
CDR3: CASSAGQGGYGYTF
DNA: TGTGCCAGCAGCGCCGGACAGGGGGGGTATGGCTACACCTTC

V: TRBV19
J: TRBJ1-4
size: .
D: .
CDR3: CASSMGQGGEKLFF
DNA: TGTGCCAGTAGTATGGGTCAGGGTGGAGAAAAACTGTTTTTT

V: TRBV6-5
J: TRBJ1-1
size: few
D: .
CDR3: CASSDTLHEAFF
DNA: TGTGCCAGCAGTGACACCTTACATGAAGCTTTCTTT

V: TRBV30
J: TRBJ1-2
size: .
D: TRBD1
CDR3: CAWSVGTGGTYGYTF
DNA: TGTGCCTGGAGTGTTGGGACAGGGGGCACCTATGGCTACACCTTC

V: TRBV5-1
J: TRBJ2-3
size: .
D: TRBD1
CDR3: CASRRGDTGGSTDTQYF
DNA: TGCGCCAGCAGGAGGGGGGATACAGGGGGCAGCACAGATACGCAGTATTTT

V: TRBV5-5
J: TRBJ1-2
size: once
D: TRBD1
CDR3: CASSRGIQGAGYGYTF
DNA: TGTGCCAGCAGCAGGGGAATACAGGGGGCTGGCTATGGCTACACCTTC

V: TRBV27
J: TRBJ2-7
size: .
D: TRBD1
CDR3: CASSLSLTGAQIYEQYF
DNA: TGTGCCAGCAGTTTATCGCTGACAGGGGCCCAAATCTACGAGCAGTACTTC

V: TRBV7-2
J: TRBJ2-1
size: .
D: .
CDR3: CASSLSAAAYNEQFF
DNA: TGTGCCAGCAGCTTATCTGCGGCGGCGTACAATGAGCAGTTCTTC

V: TRBV5-6
J: TRBJ2-1
size: few
D: TRBD2
CDR3: CASSSRTLAGGLNEQFF
DNA: TGTGCCAGCAGCTCCCGAACACTAGCGGGGGGGCTTAATGAGCAGTTCTTC

V: TRBV7-8
J: TRBJ1-6
size: .
D: .
CDR3: CASSSIPPSSYNSPLHF
DNA: TGTGCCAGCAGCTCGATCCCACCGAGCTCCTATAATTCACCCCTCCACTTT

V: TRBV4-3
J: TRBJ2-7
size: once
D: .
CDR3: CASSQDRRAGYEQYF
DNA: TGCGCCAGCAGCCAAGACCGCAGGGCCGGGTACGAGCAGTACTTC

V: TRBV4-1
J: TRBJ1-3
size: .
D: .
CDR3: CASSPEVGNTIYF
DNA: TGCGCCAGCAGCCCTGAGGTTGGAAACACCATATATTTT

V: TRBV28
J: TRBJ2-7
size: .
D: .
CDR3: CASSLRRGGWYEQYF
DNA: TGTGCCAGCAGTTTAAGGAGGGGGGGTTGGTACGAGCAGTACTTC

V: TRBV4-1
J: TRBJ2-7
size: .
D: TRBD2
CDR3: CASSLRGSGSYEQYF
DNA: TGCGCCAGCAGCCTACGTGGGAGCGGGAGTTACGAGCAGTACTTC

V: TRBV6-1
J: TRBJ1-5
size: .
D: .
CDR3: CASSEQRRGPQHF
DNA: TGTGCCAGCAGTGAACAGAGGAGAGGGCCCCAGCATTTT

V: TRBV29-1
J: TRBJ1-1
size: .
D: .
CDR3: CSASRQLSMNTEAFF
DNA: TGCAGCGCCTCGAGACAGCTTAGCATGAACACTGAAGCTTTCTTT

V: TRBV9
J: TRBJ2-7
size: .
D: TRBD2
CDR3: CASSVGEGLAQQYF
DNA: TGTGCCAGCAGCGTAGGGGAGGGACTAGCGCAGCAGTACTTC

V: TRBV30
J: TRBJ1-2
size: .
D: TRBD1
CDR3: CAWTTKLGTVNYGYTF
DNA: TGTGCCTGGACCACAAAGTTAGGGACAGTGAACTATGGCTACACCTTC

V: TRBV13
J: TRBJ2-1
size: .
D: TRBD2
CDR3: CASSLLAGGHNEQFF
DNA: TGTGCCAGCAGCCTTCTAGCGGGAGGCCACAATGAGCAGTTCTTC

V: TRBV4-3
J: TRBJ2-2
size: .
D: .
CDR3: CASSQGTGINTGELFF
DNA: TGCGCCAGCAGCCAAGGGACCGGGATTAACACCGGGGAGCTGTTTTTT

V: TRBV5-4
J: TRBJ2-1
size: few
D: TRBD1
CDR3: CASSLGDRENEQFF
DNA: TGTGCCAGCAGCTTGGGGGACAGGGAAAATGAGCAGTTCTTC

V: TRBV7-8
J: TRBJ1-1
size: once
D: TRBD1
CDR3: CASSLSQDRGNTMNTEAFF
DNA: TGTGCCAGCAGCTTAAGTCAGGACAGGGGTAACACCATGAACACTGAAGCTTTCTTT

V: TRBV5-5
J: TRBJ1-4
size: .
D: .
CDR3: CASSRKGDVKSAEKLFF
DNA: TGTGCCAGCAGTAGGAAGGGGGATGTTAAATCGGCTGAAAAACTGTTTTTT

V: TRBV27
J: TRBJ2-7
size: .
D: TRBD2
CDR3: CASSPGTSGYEQYF
DNA: TGTGCCAGCAGCCCCGGGACTAGCGGCTACGAGCAGTACTTC

V: TRBV14
J: TRBJ1-6
size: .
D: TRBD1
CDR3: CASSQLWDSNSPLHF
DNA: TGTGCCAGCAGCCAACTGTGGGACAGTAATTCACCCCTCCACTTT

V: TRBV7-9
J: TRBJ1-3
size: .
D: .
CDR3: CASSLDGHPGNTIYF
DNA: TGTGCCAGCAGCTTAGACGGACACCCAGGAAACACCATATATTTT

V: TRBV6-5
J: TRBJ2-7
size: .
D: .
CDR3: CASRRGPYEQYF
DNA: TGTGCCAGCAGGCGGGGGCCCTACGAGCAGTACTTC

V: TRBV5-1
J: TRBJ1-3
size: .
D: .
CDR3: CASSLDNRISSSGNTIYF
DNA: TGCGCCAGCAGCTTGGATAACAGGATTTCCAGCTCTGGAAACACCATATATTTT

V: TRBV28
J: TRBJ1-5
size: .
D: TRBD1
CDR3: CASSSRPHRGFQPQHF
DNA: TGTGCCAGCAGTTCAAGGCCCCACAGGGGGTTCCAGCCCCAGCATTTT

V: TRBV6-6
J: TRBJ1-1
size: few
D: .
CDR3: CASTVSGPSNTEAFF
DNA: TGTGCCAGCACCGTTAGCGGTCCTTCGAACACTGAAGCTTTCTTT

V: TRBV30
J: TRBJ2-7
size: few
D: .
CDR3: CAWSLASRLQYF
DNA: TGTGCCTGGAGTCTGGCTAGCCGGCTGCAGTACTTC

V: TRBV30
J: TRBJ2-1
size: .
D: .
CDR3: CAWSARSPRIPSHNEQFF
DNA: TGTGCCTGGAGTGCAAGGAGCCCCCGCATTCCATCCCACAATGAGCAGTTCTTC

V: TRBV5-4
J: TRBJ1-1
size: once
D: .
CDR3: CASSLSRTRETVAFF
DNA: TGTGCCAGCAGCTTATCCCGGACAAGGGAAACTGTAGCTTTCTTT

V: TRBV15
J: TRBJ2-5
size: few
D: .
CDR3: CATSRENFGVQETQYF
DNA: TGTGCCACCAGCAGAGAAAATTTCGGGGTCCAAGAGACCCAGTACTTC

V: TRBV6-4
J: TRBJ1-1
size: once
D: .
CDR3: CASRPGRDTNTEAFF
DNA: TGTGCCAGCAGGCCTGGACGGGACACGAACACTGAAGCTTTCTTT

V: TRBV19
J: TRBJ1-5
size: .
D: TRBD1
CDR3: CASTKDRGGNQPQHF
DNA: TGTGCCAGTACCAAAGACAGGGGTGGAAACCAGCCCCAGCATTTT

V: TRBV5-1
J: TRBJ2-1
size: .
D: TRBD1
CDR3: CASSIHPGQGTNEQFF
DNA: TGCGCCAGCAGCATCCATCCGGGACAGGGGACCAATGAGCAGTTCTTC

V: TRBV5-1
J: TRBJ2-3
size: .
D: .
CDR3: CASSLAGQGDTQYF
DNA: TGCGCCAGCAGCTTGGCCGGGCAGGGAGATACGCAGTATTTT

V: TRBV6-5
J: TRBJ2-5
size: .
D: .
CDR3: CASSAGLETQYF
DNA: TGTGCCAGCAGTGCGGGGTTAGAGACCCAGTACTTC

V: TRBV5-1
J: TRBJ2-3
size: .
D: .
CDR3: CASSLAGVRSDTQYF
DNA: TGCGCCAGCAGCTTGGCCGGGGTTCGTTCAGATACGCAGTATTTT

V: TRBV2
J: TRBJ2-3
size: .
D: TRBD2
CDR3: CASSLAGSFSDTQYF
DNA: TGTGCCAGCAGTTTAGCGGGTAGCTTTTCTGATACGCAGTATTTT

V: TRBV19
J: TRBJ1-5
size: once
D: .
CDR3: CASSIVYEENQPQHF
DNA: TGTGCCAGTAGTATAGTGTATGAGGAAAATCAGCCCCAGCATTTT

V: TRBV6-5
J: TRBJ1-2
size: once
D: .
CDR3: CASSYSSRGGVGYTF
DNA: TGTGCCAGCAGTTACTCGAGCCGGGGAGGGGTTGGCTACACCTTC

V: TRBV28
J: TRBJ2-1
size: .
D: TRBD2
CDR3: CASSGTGLADNEQFF
DNA: TGTGCCAGCAGTGGGACGGGACTAGCGGACAATGAGCAGTTCTTC

V: TRBV6-5
J: TRBJ2-3
size: .
D: TRBD2
CDR3: CASSYGLVTDTQYF
DNA: TGTGCCAGCAGTTACGGACTAGTCACAGATACGCAGTATTTT

V: TRBV7-8
J: TRBJ2-7
size: .
D: TRBD2
CDR3: CASSSPTSGYYEQYF
DNA: TGTGCCAGCAGCTCGCCAACTAGCGGCTACTACGAGCAGTACTTC

V: TRBV30
J: TRBJ2-5
size: few
D: TRBD2
CDR3: CAWTHGLAGAGETQYF
DNA: TGTGCCTGGACCCATGGGCTAGCGGGAGCGGGAGAGACCCAGTACTTC

V: TRBV27
J: TRBJ2-7
size: .
D: .
CDR3: CASSFAGYEQYF
DNA: TGTGCCAGCAGTTTTGCAGGCTACGAGCAGTACTTC